The clone carrying this T cell receptor (beta chain) was found a few times. What it binds is unknown. The CDR3 spans 17 residues. Trimming shortened V by 0 bases and J by 4 bases, and 14 bases separated the two germline ends. CDR1 is SGHRS, CDR2 YFSETQ, per germline. The sample comes from a study of post-analysis software for immune sequencing data. Study-level results: Comparison of patients with controls showed roughly five TRBV segments more frequent in patients, TRBV5-6, TRBV5-1 and TRBV20-1 among them. By F measure, strong co-clustering occurred among samples prepared in the same batch.

Unique molecular identifiers featured in each of the TCR beta cDNA libraries. TCRdb re-called the PCR reads through MiXCR, storing one row per CDR3 protein. This table holds fewer than 850,000 distinct CDR3 sequences, 25% to 30% found once. This receptor was obtained from a girl aged 5 to 17 with multiple sclerosis. The V gene is TRBV5-1, the J gene TRBJ2-6; D is uncertain. Material: blood. The CDR3 protein is CASSLAGPLSGANVLTF. The CDR3 bases are TGCGCCAGCAGCTTGGCGGGCCCTCTCTCGGGGGCCAACGTCCTGACTTTC. The variable domain in full, with the rest retrieved from reference TRBV5-1 and TRBJ2-6, is KAGVTQTPRYLIKTRGQQVTLSCSPISGHRSVSWYQQTPGQGLQFLFEYFSETQRNKGNFPGRFSGRQFSNSRSEMNVSTLELGDSALYLCASSLAGPLSGANVLTFGAGSRLTVL.